This passage covers 21 T cell receptor beta chains from one sample sequenced in a study of cytomegalovirus exposure and HLA in healthy donors. PCR amplification relied on 60 Vbeta primers (plus 13 Jbeta primers). This table comes from immunoSEQ multiplex PCR, and its TCRdb copy is limited to in-frame clones, with some not included. This table holds more than 110,000 clones, roughly 80% found once. The sample comprised PBMCs. These TCRs come from a man in his forties in good health and CMV-seropositive.

The chain carries TRBV18 and TRBJ1-2; D ambiguous. Looked up from germline, CDR1 is KGHSH and CDR2 is LQKENI. This CDR3 has 13 residues. V lost 3 bases to trimming and J lost 4 bases, with 9 bases between them. CDR3: CASSPLGSYGYTF. CDR3 coding DNA: TGTGCCAGCTCACCTCTGGGCAGCTATGGCTACACCTTC.

This clone has just a few counts. This rearrangement joins TRBV7-4 to TRBJ1-5; possibly TRBD1 for D (5 bases). The CDR3 has 16 residues. Trimming shortened V by 5 bases and J by 0 bases, and 14 bases separated the two germline ends. Per germline, CDR1 SGHVT and CDR2 SQSDAQ. In nucleotides, the CDR3 is TGTGCCAGCAGCGGATGGGGGGTGAGTAGCAATCAGCCCCAGCATTTT. As protein: CASSGWGVSSNQPQHF.

V is TRBV25-1 and J is TRBJ2-7, with TRBD2 as a possible D gene (5 bases). V was shortened by 10 bases and J by 6 bases, with 16 bases between the two germline ends. Germline V gives CDR1 MGHDK, CDR2 SYGVNS. This CDR3 is 12 amino acids long. The DNA for the CDR3 is TGTGCCATTTCTCTCTCGGCGGGCGAGCAGTACTTC. It codes for CAISLSAGEQYF.

The V gene is TRBV5-6, the J gene TRBJ1-4; a weak D match, TRBD1 (6 bases). This CDR3 is 15 amino acids long. The V gene's germline CDR1 is SGHDT and CDR2 YYEEEE. V lost 4 bases and J lost 7, with 17 bases in between. The CDR3 nucleotides read TGTGCCAGCAGCCGAACAGGGAAGGAAGGTGAAAAACTGTTTTTT. This codes for CASSRTGKEGEKLFF. Variable domain in full (rest from reference TRBV5-6 and TRBJ1-4): DAGVTQSPTHLIKTRGQQVTLRCSPKSGHDTVSWYQQALGQGPQFIFQYYEEEERQRGNFPDRFSGHQFPNYSSELNVNALLLGDSALYLCASSRTGKEGEKLFFGSGTQLSVL.

Comment on this clone: This sample also contains other DNA sequences that code for the same CDR3. The chain combines TRBV7-9 with TRBJ1-1; D is uncertain. V lost 6 bases and J 1 base, leaving 18 bases between the germline ends. Germline CDR1 SEHNR, CDR2 FQNEAQ (reference sequence). This CDR3 has 16 residues. The DNA of the CDR3 is TGTGCCAGCAGAGCGCCCCTGGCGGAGGGGAACACTGAAGCTTTCTTT. Translated: CASRAPLAEGNTEAFF.

CDR3 protein: CAWSVGTGSRYGYTF. In DNA form, the CDR3 reads TGTGCCTGGAGTGTAGGGACAGGGAGTAGGTATGGCTACACCTTC. The chain has TRBV30 and TRBJ1-2; TRBD1 aligns across 9 bases. The CDR3 is 15 residues long. Germline V gene lookup returns CDR1 GTSNPN and CDR2 SVGIG (reference sequence). V lost 0 bases, J lost 5 bases, and 7 bases stayed unmatched. The full variable domain, rest sourced from reference TRBV30 and TRBJ1-2, is SQTIHQWPATLVQPVGSPLSLECTVEGTSNPNLYWYRQAAGRGLQLLFYSVGIGQISSEVPQNLSASRPQDRQFILSSKKLLLSDSGFYLCAWSVGTGSRYGYTFGSGTRLTVV.

The V call is TRBV5-6, the J call TRBJ2-2; D not certain. The V and J ends lost 2 bases and 2 bases respectively, with 13 bases between them. Looked up from germline, CDR1 is SGHDT and CDR2 is YYEEEE. This CDR3 is 16 amino acids long. CDR3 nucleotides: TGTGCCAGCAGCTTTCGGTTACAGAAAAACACCGGGGAGCTGTTTTTT. It codes for CASSFRLQKNTGELFF. The whole variable domain, remainder taken from reference TRBV5-6 and TRBJ2-2, is DAGVTQSPTHLIKTRGQQVTLRCSPKSGHDTVSWYQQALGQGPQFIFQYYEEEERQRGNFPDRFSGHQFPNYSSELNVNALLLGDSALYLCASSFRLQKNTGELFFGEGSRLTVL.

In its sample, this clone was seen a few times. The rearrangement joins TRBV2 to TRBJ2-5, with 10 positions matching TRBD1. The germline V gene has CDR1 SNHLY and CDR2 FYNNEI. With V trimmed by 8 bases and J by 5 bases, 23 bases remained unmatched. The CDR3 is made up of 19 amino acids. In nucleotides, the CDR3 is TGTGCCAGCCAGGGCATTGACCCGGGACAGGGGCGCCTCGGGGAGACCCAGTACTTC. Its translation: CASQGIDPGQGRLGETQYF.

This clone was seen only a few times. Other nucleotide sequences in the sample specify the same CDR3. V gene TRBV29-1 combines with J gene TRBJ2-1, with 9 bases identical to TRBD1. The CDR3 has 16 residues. Germline trimming cut 0 bases from V and 1 base from J; bases unmatched to any gene: 4. Germline assignment: CDR1 SQVTM and CDR2 ANQGSEA. The CDR3 sequence: CSVEDPDRGSYNEQFF. CDR3 DNA: TGCAGCGTTGAAGATCCAGACAGGGGGTCCTACAATGAGCAGTTCTTC.

This chain uses TRBV5-6 with TRBJ2-7, with TRBD2 matching over 8 bases. Germline V gene lookup returns CDR1 SGHDT and CDR2 YYEEEE. The CDR3 has 17 residues. Trimming at V came to 0 bases and at J to 6 bases, leaving 14 bases not matched to a gene. The CDR3 DNA reads TGTGCCAGCAGCTTGGCCCCCGGCCCCAGCGGGAGTCGCGAGCAGTACTTC. This translates into CASSLAPGPSGSREQYF.

This rearrangement joins TRBV9 to TRBJ1-1; weak D call: TRBD1 (5 bases). V was pared by 0 bases and J by 5 bases, with 17 bases between. CDR1 SGDLS and CDR2 YYNGEE come from the germline V gene. The CDR3 length is 16 residues. In nucleotides, the CDR3 is TGTGCCAGCAGCGTAGGTCCAGGGAAGGGCGTTACTGAAGCTTTCTTT. This codes for CASSVGPGKGVTEAFF.

This rearrangement joins TRBV15 to TRBJ1-1, with D possibly being TRBD1 (5 bases). Germline CDR1 and CDR2: LNHNV and YYDKDF (reference sequence). V was cut by 6 bases and J by 5 bases, with 13 bases left in between. The CDR3 is made up of 13 amino acids. The CDR3 loop is CATRTPGSTEAFF. CDR3 sequence (DNA): TGTGCCACCAGAACCCCAGGGTCTACTGAAGCTTTCTTT.

V and J are TRBV4-1 and TRBJ2-7; 9 positions agree with TRBD1. Germline V CDR1 and CDR2: MGHRA, YSYEKL. The CDR3 is made up of 15 amino acids. J lost 0 bases, V lost 3 bases, and 3 bases had no gene match. CDR3 nucleotides: TGCGCCAGCAGCCAGAGGGACAGGGACTCCTACGAGCAGTACTTC. It encodes CASSQRDRDSYEQYF.

The gene calls are TRBV7-6 and TRBJ2-3, with 13 bases identical to TRBD2. The CDR3 extends over 16 amino acids. Germline CDR1 SGHVS, CDR2 FNYEAQ. Trimming removed 4 bases from V and 6 bases from J; junction bases left unmatched: 7. The CDR3 sequence is CASSSTGLAGEDTQYF. In DNA, the CDR3 is TGTGCCAGCAGCTCGACTGGACTAGCGGGAGAGGATACGCAGTATTTT.

V is TRBV27 and J is TRBJ2-7, with 12 positions matching TRBD1. The germline V gene has CDR1 MNHEY and CDR2 SMNVEV (reference sequence). The CDR3 totals 14 residues. Trimming removed 4 bases from V and 6 bases from J; junction bases left unmatched: 4. The CDR3 reads CASSSGTGGIEQYF. As DNA, the CDR3 is TGTGCCAGCAGTTCCGGGACAGGGGGCATCGAGCAGTACTTC.

V is TRBV19 and J is TRBJ1-1; TRBD1 aligns across 9 bases. This CDR3 spans 14 amino acids. The V segment lost 9 bases and the J segment 5 bases; nucleotides outside the gene matches: 10. CDR1 is LNHDA and CDR2 is SQIVND in the germline V gene (reference sequence). CDR3 residues: CASTDRGRGTEAFF. Here the CDR3 DNA reads TGTGCCAGCACGGACAGGGGAAGGGGTACTGAAGCTTTCTTT.

The J gene is TRBJ2-3, the V gene TRBV4-1; 13 nucleotides align to TRBD2. Germline V gene lookup returns CDR1 MGHRA and CDR2 YSYEKL. This CDR3 spans 18 amino acids. Unmatched junction bases numbered 11, after V lost 4 bases and J lost 4 bases. CDR3 sequence reads: CASSPRSGTSGVSDTQYF. The CDR3 DNA reads as TGCGCCAGCAGCCCAAGATCAGGGACTAGCGGGGTATCAGATACGCAGTATTTT.

V is TRBV7-2 and J is TRBJ2-7; 11 bases agree with TRBD2. CDR3 length: 15 residues. CDR1 and CDR2 (germline): SGHTA, FQGNSA. V gave up 4 bases and J gave up 4 bases; unmatched junction bases: 6. For the CDR3, the DNA is TGTGCCAGCAGCTCCGACCCTAGCGGGGGGTACGAGCAGTACTTC. This sequence encodes CASSSDPSGGYEQYF.

This chain uses TRBV6-6 with TRBJ1-4, with a tentative D call TRBD1 (6 bases). V was trimmed by 5 bases and J by 0 bases, leaving 13 bases between them. The CDR3 has 16 residues. CDR1 and CDR2 from the germline V gene are MNHNY and SVGAGI (reference sequence). CDR3 loop: CASSNGQPTTNEKLFF. CDR3 coding DNA: TGTGCCAGCAGTAATGGACAGCCTACAACTAATGAAAAACTGTTTTTT.

V is TRBV6-5 and J is TRBJ2-5; D remains unclear. Germline V gene sequence: CDR1 MNHEY, CDR2 SVGAGI. V lost 6 bases, J lost 5 bases, and 10 bases lay in between. The CDR3 consists of 12 residues. The CDR3 region is CASSTSPETQYF. CDR3 coding DNA: TGTGCCAGCAGCACAAGTCCGGAGACCCAGTACTTC.

The chain employs TRBV6-5 and TRBJ2-7; a weak D match, TRBD1 (5 bases). Per germline, CDR1 MNHEY and CDR2 SVGAGI. This CDR3 comprises 14 residues. The germline V and J ends were trimmed by 1 base and 2 bases, with 9 bases remaining between them. The CDR3 reads CASSYLGAPYEQYF. In nucleotides, the CDR3 is TGTGCCAGCAGTTACTTAGGGGCCCCCTACGAGCAGTACTTC.